This TCR beta chain was obtained from a study of shared T cell receptors in the human thymus. CDR1 is MGHRA, CDR2 YSYEKL, per germline. V was clipped by 0 bases and J by 7 bases; unmatched bases: 4. The CDR3 contains 15 residues. Assay used: immunoSEQ multiplex PCR; TCRdb lists only in-frame clones, some missing. In the table there are more than 550,000 clones, 80% to 90% of which are singletons. The data were also submitted as part of a second study, on human thymus T cells. From that paper: Thymic samples were excised during corrective heart operations. Both thymic and peripheral blood repertoires showed apparently biased V and J usage. Related research examined unrelated individuals and reported that their thymic repertoires overlapped highly.

The source material was thymocytes. V is TRBV4-1 and J is TRBJ1-5; 9 bases line up with TRBD1. This clonotype was sampled from a girl under three years old with a congenital heart defect. Written as DNA, the CDR3 is TGCGCCAGCAGCCAAGAACAGGGGGCAGGACAGCCCCAGCATTTT. This translates into CASSQEQGAGQPQHF.